This record looks at one TCR beta chain sequence and its context. Its antigen is not known. The time point is: week 35, safety follow-up. Vaccination used 300 ug of mutant IDH1 20-mer peptide per dose, with topical imiquimod. New WHO grade 3 or 4 IDH1-mutant, ATRX-lost astrocytomas were present in all donors. CDR3 size: 14 residues. CDR1 and CDR2 from the germline V gene are PRHDT and FYEKMQ (reference sequence). V was shortened by 0 bases and J by 1 base, with 4 bases between the two germline ends. This sample was taken from a study of a mutant IDH1 vaccine in newly diagnosed glioma. Background on the study: Vaccine administration was initiated 4-6 weeks following radiotherapy alone, or with temozolomide cycles. Treated patients, about 62% male and around 40% female, averaged about 40 years of age. Prior therapy was radiotherapy, temozolomide, or both; most received both.

Assay used: immunoSEQ multiplex PCR; TCRdb lists only in-frame clones, some missing. The sample has some 50,000 clones; around 92% are singletons. Sequencing was performed on PBMCs, taken from a glioma patient whose treatment included an IDH1 peptide vaccine. This TCR was recovered from a man in his fifties or sixties with glioma. The chain combines TRBV13 with TRBJ1-3; D remains unclear. The CDR3 reads CASSLGNSGNTIYF. Here the CDR3 DNA reads TGTGCCAGCAGCTTAGGGAATTCTGGAAACACCATATATTTT.